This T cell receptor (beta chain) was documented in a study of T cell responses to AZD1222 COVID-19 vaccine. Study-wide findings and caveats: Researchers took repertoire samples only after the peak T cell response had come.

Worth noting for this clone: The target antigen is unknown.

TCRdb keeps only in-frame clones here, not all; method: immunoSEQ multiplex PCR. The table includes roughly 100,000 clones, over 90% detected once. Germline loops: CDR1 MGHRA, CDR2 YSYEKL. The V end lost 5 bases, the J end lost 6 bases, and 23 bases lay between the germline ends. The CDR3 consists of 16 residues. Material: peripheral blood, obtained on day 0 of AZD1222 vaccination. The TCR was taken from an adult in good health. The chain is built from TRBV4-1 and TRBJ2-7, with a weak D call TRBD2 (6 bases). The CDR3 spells CASSSNTGGVAGEQYF. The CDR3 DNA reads TGCGCCAGCAGCTCGAACACCGGGGGAGTGGCCGGCGAGCAGTACTTC.